The 6 T cell receptor beta chains below come from one sample, sequenced in a study of post-analysis software for immune sequencing data. Findings of the study overall: There were roughly five TRBV segments more frequent in patients than controls, and TRBV5-6, TRBV5-1 and TRBV20-1 were among them.

Carried by the TCR beta cDNA libraries were unique molecular identifiers. TCRdb called the PCR reads again in MiXCR, with one record for every CDR3 protein. The sample has about 770,000 distinct CDR3 sequences, 46% seen once. Antigen specificity for these receptors is unknown. Sequencing was done on a sample of blood. The receptors stem from a girl aged 5-17 years with multiple sclerosis.

This chain links TRBV6-6 with TRBJ1-6, with 10 nucleotides matching TRBD1. Trimming took 11 bases from V and 9 from J; bases not matched to a gene: 10. Germline CDR1 and CDR2: MNHNY and SVGAGI (reference sequence). The CDR3 has 14 residues. CDR3 residues: CAGGQGIAGSPLHF. The CDR3 DNA sequence: TGTGCCGGGGGACAGGGGATTGCTGGTTCACCCCTCCACTTT.

This clonotype was found a few times. The chain employs TRBV7-9 and TRBJ2-4; TRBD2 matches 11 bases. The J call could be wrong; TRBJ2-5 is a better fit for the DNA end. Looked up from germline, CDR1 is SEHNR and CDR2 is FQNEAQ (reference sequence). This CDR3 region has 18 residues. The CDR3 DNA reads as TGTGCCAGCAGCTCCCGACTAGCGGGACCCCCCACCCAAGAGACCCAGTACTTC. It yields the protein CASSSRLAGPPTQETQYF.

The rearrangement links TRBV28 to TRBJ2-7, with 14 bases that match TRBD2. Germline-derived CDR1 and CDR2 are MDHEN and SYDVKM. The CDR3 length is 17 residues. V dropped 6 bases and J dropped 6; count of bases not matched to a gene: 13. The CDR3 DNA sequence: TGTGCCAGCAGCCCTCCGGGACTAGCGGGGGTAACCTCCGAGCAGTACTTC. Its translation is CASSPPGLAGVTSEQYF.

V and J are TRBV12-3 or TRBV12-4 and TRBJ2-7, with 9 positions matching TRBD2. This CDR3 has 14 residues. J lost 1 base, V lost 6 bases, and 4 bases had no gene match. The chain's CDR3 is CASSGTSSSYEQYF. The CDR3 region has the DNA TGTGCCAGCAGCGGGACTAGCAGTTCCTACGAGCAGTACTTC.

The chain has TRBV6-5 and TRBJ2-1, with D tentatively TRBD2 (6 bases). V shed 6 bases and J shed 5 bases, with 14 bases lying between them. Germline CDR1 and CDR2: MNHEY and SVGAGI. This CDR3 comprises 14 residues. The CDR3 loop reads CASSVVAADNEQFF. The CDR3, as DNA: TGTGCCAGCAGCGTAGTAGCGGCAGACAATGAGCAGTTCTTC.

The chain joins TRBV12-5 to TRBJ2-1; D call uncertain. Germline V gene sequence: CDR1 LGHNT, CDR2 FRNRAP. Trimming removed 7 bases at V and 1 base at J, with 14 bases between. CDR3 size: 15 residues. The CDR3 DNA reads as TGTGCTAGTGCCTCGAACCCGGTTTCCTACAATGAGCAGTTCTTC. Translated, it gives CASASNPVSYNEQFF.